This TCR beta chain was identified during a study of shared clonotypes between healthy human individuals. V dropped 4 bases and J dropped 0 bases, with 8 bases sitting between them. This CDR3 spans 14 amino acids. The germline gives CDR1 MNHEY, CDR2 SMNVEV (reference sequence). Clones were read by immunoSEQ multiplex PCR, and TCRdb kept only the in-frame ones, dropping some. The table shows some 1,900,000 clones, with about 95% occurring only once. Naive CD8 populations comprised CD45RO-negative cells positively selected for CCR7, excluding terminally differentiated effector memory CD45RA+ cells. This receptor was obtained from a man aged 18-30 years in good health. The V gene is TRBV27, the J gene TRBJ2-3; D not certain. What was sequenced was naive CD8+ T cells sorted from blood. Here the CDR3 DNA reads TGTGCCAGCAGTTCGGATGGTAGCACAGATACGCAGTATTTT. This encodes CASSSDGSTDTQYF.